A single sample gave rise to the 2 T cell receptor beta chains below, sequenced in a study of T cell responses to AZD1222 COVID-19 vaccine. The table came from immunoSEQ multiplex PCR; TCRdb's copy has only in-frame clones and leaves some out. The sample carries around 140,000 clones, 85% recorded once. The source material was peripheral blood, sampled 28 days after the second dose of the MenACWY control vaccine. These receptors all stem from an adult who received the MenACWY meningococcal vaccine as a control.

Only a few counts were recorded for this clone. This rearrangement joins TRBV7-9 to TRBJ2-7, with 7 bases aligning to TRBD1. Germline-derived CDR1 and CDR2 are SEHNR and FQNEAQ (reference sequence). The CDR3 totals 14 residues. The V and J ends lost 3 bases and 0 bases, in that order; junction bases with no gene match: 2. CDR3 nucleotide sequence: TGTGCCAGCAGCTTCGGGACAGCCTCCTACGAGCAGTACTTC. Its translation is CASSFGTASYEQYF. The variable domain in full, with the rest retrieved from reference TRBV7-9 and TRBJ2-7, is DTGVSQNPRHKITKRGQNVTFRCDPISEHNRLYWYRQTLGQGPEFLTYFQNEAQLEKSRLLSDRFSAERPKGSFSTLEIQRTEQGDSAMYLCASSFGTASYEQYFGPGTRLTVT.

This CDR3 reads CASSREVTDTQYF. In DNA form, the CDR3 reads TGTGCCAGCAGTAGAGAAGTTACAGATACGCAGTATTTT. V and J are TRBV7-2 and TRBJ2-3; D remains unclear. V gave up 6 bases and J gave up 3 bases, with 10 bases separating them. CDR1 and CDR2 from the germline V gene are SGHTA and FQGNSA. The CDR3 runs 13 residues.